These 4 T cell receptor beta chains were all obtained from the same sample, sequenced in a study of T cell responses to AZD1222 COVID-19 vaccine. Repertoires were generated with immunoSEQ multiplex PCR, while TCRdb's copy carries only in-frame clones and drops some. The sample yields around 100,000 clones, around 87% seen once. The sample was peripheral blood, taken on day 0 of MenACWY control vaccination. The receptors were sampled from an adult in good health.

This rearrangement joins TRBV3-1 (or the pseudogene TRBV3-2) to TRBJ2-2, with unresolved D. The CDR3 length is 13 residues. V dropped 4 bases and J dropped 7 bases, with 10 bases sitting between them. Germline V gene data show CDR1 as LGHDT and CDR2 as YNNKEL (reference sequence). As DNA, the CDR3 is TGTGCCAGCAGCCCTTTCGTCCACGGGGAGCTGTTTTTT. This codes for CASSPFVHGELFF.

The rearrangement links TRBV29-1 to TRBJ2-1, with D uncertain. This CDR3 has 14 amino acids. V was trimmed by 0 bases and J by 6 bases, leaving 12 bases between them. Looked up from germline, CDR1 is SQVTM and CDR2 is ANQGSEA. This chain's CDR3 is CSVEDLVKLNEQFF. The CDR3 DNA sequence: TGCAGCGTTGAAGATCTGGTCAAACTCAATGAGCAGTTCTTC.

The rearrangement joins TRBV5-1 to TRBJ2-1; D may be TRBD2 (7 bases). The germline V gene has CDR1 SGHRS and CDR2 YFSETQ. Deletions cut 0 bases from V and 3 bases from J, with 13 bases between. The CDR3 sequence is 16 residues long. CDR3 DNA sequence: TGCGCCAGCAGCTTGGAGGGGGGGACACGCTACAATGAGCAGTTCTTC. It is translated as CASSLEGGTRYNEQFF.

The chain joins TRBV11-2 to TRBJ1-2; weak D call: TRBD1 (6 bases). Trimming left V 1 base short and J 4 bases short, with 16 bases between. The CDR3 consists of 16 residues. CDR1 is SGHAT, CDR2 FQNNGV, per germline. For the CDR3, the DNA is TGTGCCAGCAGCTTAGCCAGGGGCCCTAACCTCTATGGCTACACCTTC. Residues: CASSLARGPNLYGYTF.